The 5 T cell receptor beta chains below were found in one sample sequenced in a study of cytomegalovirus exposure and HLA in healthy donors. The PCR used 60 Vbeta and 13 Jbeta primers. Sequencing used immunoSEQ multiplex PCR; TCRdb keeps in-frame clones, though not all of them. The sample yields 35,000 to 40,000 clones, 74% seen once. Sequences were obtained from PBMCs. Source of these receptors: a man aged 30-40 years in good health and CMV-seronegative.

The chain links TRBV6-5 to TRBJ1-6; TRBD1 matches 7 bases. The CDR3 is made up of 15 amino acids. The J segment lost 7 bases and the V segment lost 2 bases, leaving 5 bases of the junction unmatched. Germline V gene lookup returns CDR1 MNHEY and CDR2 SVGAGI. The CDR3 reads CASSYTGQTNSPLHF. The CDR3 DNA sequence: TGTGCCAGCAGTTACACGGGACAGACGAATTCACCCCTCCACTTT.

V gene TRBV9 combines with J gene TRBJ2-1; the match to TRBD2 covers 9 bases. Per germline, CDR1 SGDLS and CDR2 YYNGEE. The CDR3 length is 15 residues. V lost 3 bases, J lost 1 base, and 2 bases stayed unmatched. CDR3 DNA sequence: TGTGCCAGCAGCGAAGCGGGAGGATCCTACAATGAGCAGTTCTTC. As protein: CASSEAGGSYNEQFF. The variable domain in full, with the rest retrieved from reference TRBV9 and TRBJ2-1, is DSGVTQTPKHLITATGQRVTLRCSPRSGDLSVYWYQQSLDQGLQFLIQYYNGEERAKGNILERFSAQQFPDLHSELNLSSLELGDSALYFCASSEAGGSYNEQFFGPGTRLTVL.

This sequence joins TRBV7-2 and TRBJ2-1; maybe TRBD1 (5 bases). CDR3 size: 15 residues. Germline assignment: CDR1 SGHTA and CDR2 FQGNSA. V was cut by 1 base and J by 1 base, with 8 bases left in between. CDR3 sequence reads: CASSLDRPSYNEQFF. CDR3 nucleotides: TGTGCCAGCAGCTTAGACAGGCCATCCTACAATGAGCAGTTCTTC.

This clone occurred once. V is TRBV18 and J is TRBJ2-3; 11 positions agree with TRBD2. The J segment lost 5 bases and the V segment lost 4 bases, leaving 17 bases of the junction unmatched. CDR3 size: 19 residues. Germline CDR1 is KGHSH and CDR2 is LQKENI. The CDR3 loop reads CASSLTLAGGRRDGDTQYF. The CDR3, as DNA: TGTGCCAGCTCACTTACCCTAGCGGGGGGCAGAAGAGATGGAGATACGCAGTATTTT.

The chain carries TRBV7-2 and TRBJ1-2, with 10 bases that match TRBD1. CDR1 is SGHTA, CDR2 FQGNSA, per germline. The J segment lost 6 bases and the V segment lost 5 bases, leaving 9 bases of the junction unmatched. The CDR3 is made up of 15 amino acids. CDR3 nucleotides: TGTGCCAGCAGCCACCCCCAGGGACAGGGGAATGGCTACACCTTC. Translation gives CASSHPQGQGNGYTF.